The following is a T cell receptor beta chain sequence with its context. CDR1 and CDR2 from the germline V gene are SGHTA and FQGNSA. Losses at the gene ends were 4 bases for V and 8 bases for J; bases not matched to a gene: 4. This CDR3 region has 13 residues. The data are from a study of blood T cell repertoires in COVID-19. Authors' analysis steps: Researchers report that nucleated cell counts were estimated from reference gene primer amplification. Profiling relied on immunoSEQ multiplex PCR, and the TCRdb table lists in-frame clones only, not all of them. D and trimming come from the DNA, and the V and J calls and clone size come from that table. The table records 120,000 to 150,000 clones, over 75% of them present only once.

Sequencing input: peripheral blood. The J gene is TRBJ1-4, the V gene TRBV7-2; 7 nucleotides align to TRBD1. This clonotype originated in a woman in her 50s with acute or convalescent COVID-19. The CDR3 region is CASSYDRVEKLFF. The CDR3 region has the DNA TGTGCCAGCAGCTACGACAGGGTCGAAAAACTGTTTTTT. Supplemented by reference TRBV7-2 and TRBJ1-4, the full variable domain reads GAGVSQSPSNKVTEKGKDVELRCDPISGHTALYWYRQSLGQGLEFLIYFQGNSAPDKSGLPSDRFSAERTGGSVSTLTIQRTQQEDSAVYLCASSYDRVEKLFFGSGTQLSVL.